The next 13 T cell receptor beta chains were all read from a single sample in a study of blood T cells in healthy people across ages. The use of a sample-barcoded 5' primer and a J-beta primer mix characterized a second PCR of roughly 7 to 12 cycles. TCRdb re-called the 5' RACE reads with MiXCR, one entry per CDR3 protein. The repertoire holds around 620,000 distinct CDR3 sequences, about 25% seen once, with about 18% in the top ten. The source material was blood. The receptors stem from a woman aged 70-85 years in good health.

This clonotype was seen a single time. The CDR3 sequence is CASSLGPSTYEQYF. In DNA, the CDR3 is TGCGCCAGCAGCTTGGGGCCCAGTACCTACGAGCAGTACTTC. J is TRBJ2-5 and V is TRBV5-1; D is unresolved. The end of the DNA is better explained by TRBJ2-7, so the J call may be wrong. The CDR3 has 14 residues. Germline V lookup: CDR1 SGHRS, CDR2 YFSETQ.

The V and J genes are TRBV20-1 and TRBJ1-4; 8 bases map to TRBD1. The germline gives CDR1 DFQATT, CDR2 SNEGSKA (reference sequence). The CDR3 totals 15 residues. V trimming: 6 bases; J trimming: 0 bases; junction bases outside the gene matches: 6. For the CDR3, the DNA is TGCAGTGCCTCAGGGGGCTCCACAACTAATGAAAAACTGTTTTTT. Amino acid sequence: CSASGGSTTNEKLFF.

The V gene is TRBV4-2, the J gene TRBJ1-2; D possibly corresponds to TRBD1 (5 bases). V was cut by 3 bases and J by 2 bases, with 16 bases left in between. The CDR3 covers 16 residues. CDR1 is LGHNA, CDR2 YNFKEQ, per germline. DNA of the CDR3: TGTGCCAGCAGCCAGGGGCTTTTCCAGCCCAACTATGGCTACACCTTC. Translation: CASSQGLFQPNYGYTF.

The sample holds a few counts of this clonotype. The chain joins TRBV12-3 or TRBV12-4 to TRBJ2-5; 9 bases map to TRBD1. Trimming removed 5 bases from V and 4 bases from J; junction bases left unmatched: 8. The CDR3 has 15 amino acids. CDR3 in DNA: TGTGCCAGCAGTCAAAACAGGGGGCGTCCAGAGACCCAGTACTTC. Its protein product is CASSQNRGRPETQYF.

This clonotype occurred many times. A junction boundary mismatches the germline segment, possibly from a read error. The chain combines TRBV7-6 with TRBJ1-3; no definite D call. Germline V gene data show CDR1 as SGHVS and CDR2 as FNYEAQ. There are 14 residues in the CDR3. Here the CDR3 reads CASSPFPNGNTLYF. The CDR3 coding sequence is TGTGCCAGCAGCCCCTTTCCGAATGGAAACACCTTATATTTT.

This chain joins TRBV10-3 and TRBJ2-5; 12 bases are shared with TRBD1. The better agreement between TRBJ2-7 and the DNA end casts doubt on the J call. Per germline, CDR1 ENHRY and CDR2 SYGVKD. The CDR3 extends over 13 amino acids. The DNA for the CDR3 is TGTGTCACCGGGACAGGGGGCAGCTACGAGCAGTACTTC. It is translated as CVTGTGGSYEQYF.

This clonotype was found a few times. CDR3 sequence (DNA): TGTGCCAGCAGCATCCAGGGAATCGTCACTGAAGCTTTCTTT. This translates into CASSIQGIVTEAFF. This chain uses TRBV7-2 with TRBJ1-1; D perhaps matches TRBD1 (5 bases). CDR3 length: 14 residues. Trimming left V 5 bases short and J 4 bases short, with 14 bases between. CDR1 is SGHTA, CDR2 FQGNSA, per germline.

The CDR3 reads CASSLTLGIRNTEAFF. CDR3 DNA: TGTGCCAGCAGCTTGACCTTGGGGATTAGGAACACTGAAGCTTTCTTT. The chain combines TRBV7-2 with TRBJ1-1, with no clear D. CDR1 and CDR2 from the germline V gene are SGHTA and FQGNSA. The length of the CDR3 is 16 residues. V was pared by 3 bases and J by 1 base, with 15 bases between.

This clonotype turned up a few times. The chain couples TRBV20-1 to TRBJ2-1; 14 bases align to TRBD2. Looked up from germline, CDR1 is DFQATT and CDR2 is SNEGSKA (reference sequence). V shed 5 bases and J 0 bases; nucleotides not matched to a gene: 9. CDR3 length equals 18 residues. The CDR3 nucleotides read TGCAGTGCTCGAGGACTAGCGGGGGGCTCGAGCTCCTACAATGAGCAGTTCTTC. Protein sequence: CSARGLAGGSSSYNEQFF.

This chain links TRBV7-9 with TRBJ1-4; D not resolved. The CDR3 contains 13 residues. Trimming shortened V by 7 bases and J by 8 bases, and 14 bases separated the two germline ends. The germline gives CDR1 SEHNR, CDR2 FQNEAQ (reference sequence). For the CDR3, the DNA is TGTGCCAGCACCACCCCGCGGAAGGAAAAACTGTTTTTT. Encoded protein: CASTTPRKEKLFF.

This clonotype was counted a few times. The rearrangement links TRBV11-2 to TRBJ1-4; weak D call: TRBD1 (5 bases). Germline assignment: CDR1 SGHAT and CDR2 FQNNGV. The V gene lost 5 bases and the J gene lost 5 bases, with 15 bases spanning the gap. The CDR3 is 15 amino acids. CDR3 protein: CASSRWGAENEKLFF. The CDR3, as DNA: TGTGCCAGCAGCCGGTGGGGCGCCGAGAATGAAAAACTGTTTTTT. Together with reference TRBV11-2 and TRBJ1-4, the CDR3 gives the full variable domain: EAGVAQSPRYKIIEKRQSVAFWCNPISGHATLYWYQQILGQGPKLLIQFQNNGVVDDSQLPKDRFSAERLKGVDSTLKIQPAKLEDSAVYLCASSRWGAENEKLFFGSGTQLSVL.

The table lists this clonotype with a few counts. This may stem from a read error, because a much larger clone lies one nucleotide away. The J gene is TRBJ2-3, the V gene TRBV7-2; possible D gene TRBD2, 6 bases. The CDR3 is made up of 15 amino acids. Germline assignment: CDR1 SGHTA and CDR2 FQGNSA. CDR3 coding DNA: TGTGCCGGCAGCTTACAAGCGGGTGGCACAGATACGCAGTATTTT. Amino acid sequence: CAGSLQAGGTDTQYF.

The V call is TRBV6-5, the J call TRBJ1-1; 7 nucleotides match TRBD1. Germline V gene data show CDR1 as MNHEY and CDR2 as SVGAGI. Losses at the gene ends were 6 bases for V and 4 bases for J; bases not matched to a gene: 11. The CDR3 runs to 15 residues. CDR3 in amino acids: CASRLTRQGPTEAFF. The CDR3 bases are TGTGCCAGCAGATTGACTCGACAGGGCCCCACTGAAGCTTTCTTT.